A selection of T cell receptor beta chains follows, all from one sample in a study of shared clonotypes between healthy human individuals. Clones were read by immunoSEQ multiplex PCR, and TCRdb kept only the in-frame ones, dropping some. The sample holds about 2.2 million clones, 85% to 95% seen once. Sequencing was performed on naive CD8+ T cells from PBMCs. Source of these receptors: a man aged 18 to 29 in good health. Some clones in this sample may be carry-over from other donors' samples. CDR3s include the opening cysteine and the closing phenylalanine or tryptophan. A D gene is named only where the DNA matches it firmly.

D | V | CDR3
NA | TRBV27 | CASSLLGDSYEQYF
TRBD1 | TRBV7-8 | CASSPYRGNEQFF
NA | TRBV19 | CASSTPAGEQYF
NA | TRBV29-1 | CSVEDGIFASRAFF
TRBD2 | TRBV28 | CASSLPIRRGRFHEQYF
NA | TRBV6-5 | CASSYDPDQPQHF
TRBD2 | TRBV9 | CASSGLTSGAPYEQFF
NA | TRBV9 | CASSVAGTPNTEAFF
NA | TRBV7-9 | CASSLGRDEQFF
NA | TRBV28 | CASSLTGNGDEQYF
TRBD1 | TRBV27 | CASSIRTGTGPSEQYF
TRBD1 | TRBV5-4 | CASSSGMGQPLGVEQYF
TRBD2 | TRBV11-2 | CASSSGTEGLAGTYEQYF
TRBD1 | TRBV9 | CASSADRAFGYTF
TRBD1 | TRBV10-3 | CAISESGQGVSETQYF
NA | TRBV7-9 | CASSSRRGEQYF
NA | TRBV11-2 | CASSPSTVASNYGYTF
NA | TRBV19 | CASSSGVYYEQYF
TRBD2 | TRBV28 | CAGQSRASGSYEQYF
NA | TRBV19 | CASSPILEEGTDTQYF
NA | TRBV19 | CASSPTRTAPPPYEQYF
NA | TRBV4-1 | CASSQAGLSGANVLTF
NA | TRBV28 | CASSFAFWASDSYEQYF
NA | TRBV6-1 | CASSEYEGGTEAFF
TRBD1 | TRBV7-9 | CASSYTGGLETQYF
NA | TRBV9 | CASSVFTGSFTDTQYF
NA | TRBV28 | CASSPSRRPYGYTF
TRBD2 | TRBV7-9 | CASSPREGAVYEQYF
TRBD2 | TRBV6-4 | CASSDGGDGHYEQYF
TRBD2 | TRBV5-1 | CASRKGLVNLNEQFF
NA | TRBV7-6 | CASSPRLNTEAFF